What follows are 2 T cell receptor beta chains derived from one specimen sequenced in a study of identical twins. TCRdb used MiXCR to reprocess the 5' RACE reads, holding one entry per CDR3 protein. Among roughly 250,000 distinct CDR3 sequences, around 15% were seen once, and the ten largest hold 8.8%. The material sequenced was memory (CD45RO+) T cells sorted from blood. The receptors originated from a woman under 30 in good health.

This clonotype has a handful of counts. This sequence joins TRBV29-1 and TRBJ2-3; the D is unclear. This CDR3 contains 16 residues. V was shortened by 0 bases and J by 2 bases, with 15 bases between the two germline ends. CDR1 SQVTM and CDR2 ANQGSEA come from the germline V gene. CDR3 residues: CSVEDRLGSSTDTQYF. The CDR3 coding sequence is TGCAGCGTTGAAGATCGGTTGGGCAGCTCCACAGATACGCAGTATTTT.

This clonotype was counted a few times. The rearrangement joins TRBV20-1 to TRBJ1-2; 9 nucleotides align to TRBD1. J gave up 4 bases and V 4 bases, and 13 bases lay outside the gene matches. Per germline, CDR1 DFQATT and CDR2 SNEGSKA (reference sequence). The CDR3 length is 16 residues. The CDR3 sequence: CSATPGQGLLGYGYTF. Written as DNA, the CDR3 is TGCAGTGCTACTCCGGGACAGGGACTTCTGGGCTATGGCTACACCTTC.